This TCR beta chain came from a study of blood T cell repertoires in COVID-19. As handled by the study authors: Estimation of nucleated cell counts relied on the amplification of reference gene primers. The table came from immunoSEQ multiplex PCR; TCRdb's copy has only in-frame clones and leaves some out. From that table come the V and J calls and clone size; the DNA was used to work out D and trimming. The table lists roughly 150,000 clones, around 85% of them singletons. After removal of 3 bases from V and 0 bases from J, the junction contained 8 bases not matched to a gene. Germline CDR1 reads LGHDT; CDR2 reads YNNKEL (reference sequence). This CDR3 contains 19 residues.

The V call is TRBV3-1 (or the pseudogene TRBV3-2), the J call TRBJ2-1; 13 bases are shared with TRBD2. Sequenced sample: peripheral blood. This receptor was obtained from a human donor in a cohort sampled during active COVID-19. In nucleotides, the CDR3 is TGTGCCAGCAGCCATTTACTAGCGGGGGGGTATAGCTCCTACAATGAGCAGTTCTTC. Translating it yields CASSHLLAGGYSSYNEQFF.